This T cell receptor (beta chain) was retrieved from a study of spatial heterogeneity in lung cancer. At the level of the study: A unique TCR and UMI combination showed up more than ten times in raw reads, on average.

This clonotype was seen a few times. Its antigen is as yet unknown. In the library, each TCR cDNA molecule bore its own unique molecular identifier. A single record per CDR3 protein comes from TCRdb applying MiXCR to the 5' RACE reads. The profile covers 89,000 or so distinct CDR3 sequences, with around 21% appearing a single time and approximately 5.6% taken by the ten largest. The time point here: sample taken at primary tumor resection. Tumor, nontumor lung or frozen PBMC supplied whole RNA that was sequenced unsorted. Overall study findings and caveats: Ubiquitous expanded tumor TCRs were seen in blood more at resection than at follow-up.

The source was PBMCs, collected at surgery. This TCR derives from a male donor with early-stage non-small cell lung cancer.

The CDR3, as DNA: TGTGCCAGCAGCCAAGAGACGACAGGGGTTAACTATGGCTACACCTTC. The encoded protein is CASSQETTGVNYGYTF. The chain uses TRBV4-2 and TRBJ1-2; 8 bases align to TRBD1. This CDR3 has 16 amino acids. CDR1 and CDR2 from the germline V gene are LGHNA and YNFKEQ. V lost 0 bases, J lost 1 base, and 4 bases stayed unmatched.